A selection of T cell receptor beta chains follows, all from one sample in a study of T cell responses to AZD1222 COVID-19 vaccine. Repertoires were generated with immunoSEQ multiplex PCR, while TCRdb's copy carries only in-frame clones and drops some. The sample holds 150,000 or so clones, about 92% seen once. This material consisted of peripheral blood, taken on day 0 of AZD1222 vaccination. The source is an adult in good health. CDR3s include the opening cysteine and the closing phenylalanine or tryptophan. A D gene is named only where the DNA matches it firmly. Not all rows give a size; the values are once, few, many and, for expanded clones, a class.

CDR3aa: CAARQGNSPLHF; CDR3nt: TGTGCCGCGCGGCAGGGTAATTCACCCCTCCACTTT; abundance: once; len: 12; j_gene: TRBJ1-6; v_gene: TRBV19; d_gene: -
CDR3aa: CASSTGTARYQPQHF; CDR3nt: TGTGCCAGCAGTACCGGGACAGCGAGGTATCAGCCCCAGCATTTT; abundance: -; len: 15; j_gene: TRBJ1-5; v_gene: TRBV6-2/TRBV6-3; d_gene: TRBD1
CDR3aa: CASSARLYGYTF; CDR3nt: TGTGCCAGTAGTGCCAGATTATATGGCTACACCTTC; abundance: -; len: 12; j_gene: TRBJ1-2; v_gene: TRBV19; d_gene: -
CDR3aa: CASSHTEIPHTEAFF; CDR3nt: TGTGCCAGCAGCCATACAGAGATCCCCCACACTGAAGCTTTCTTT; abundance: -; len: 15; j_gene: TRBJ1-1; v_gene: TRBV7-8; d_gene: -
CDR3aa: CASSSVSASPLHF; CDR3nt: TGTGCCAGCAGTTCCGTATCGGCTTCACCCCTCCACTTT; abundance: -; len: 13; j_gene: TRBJ1-6; v_gene: TRBV6-5; d_gene: -
CDR3aa: CASSSPDQPQHF; CDR3nt: TGTGCCAGCAGCTCCCCTGATCAGCCCCAGCATTTT; abundance: -; len: 12; j_gene: TRBJ1-5; v_gene: TRBV7-8; d_gene: -
CDR3aa: CASSLGRLGGEQYF; CDR3nt: TGTGCCAGCAGCTTAGGAAGGTTGGGGGGCGAGCAGTACTTC; abundance: -; len: 14; j_gene: TRBJ2-7; v_gene: TRBV7-8; d_gene: -
CDR3aa: CASSPPGQGSYEQYF; CDR3nt: TGTGCCAGCAGTCCTCCGGGACAGGGCTCCTACGAGCAGTACTTC; abundance: -; len: 15; j_gene: TRBJ2-7; v_gene: TRBV6-6; d_gene: TRBD1
CDR3aa: CASSSGTGLLLFSEQYF; CDR3nt: TGCGCCAGCAGCTCCGGGACAGGCCTCCTCCTCTTTTCCGAGCAGTACTTC; abundance: -; len: 17; j_gene: TRBJ2-7; v_gene: TRBV4-1; d_gene: TRBD1
CDR3aa: CASSAGTVNQPQHF; CDR3nt: TGTGCCAGCAGCGCCGGGACAGTTAATCAGCCCCAGCATTTT; abundance: -; len: 14; j_gene: TRBJ1-5; v_gene: TRBV2; d_gene: TRBD1
CDR3aa: CASSERYGRTYEQYF; CDR3nt: TGTGCCAGCAGTGAAAGGTATGGCAGGACCTACGAGCAGTACTTC; abundance: -; len: 15; j_gene: TRBJ2-7; v_gene: TRBV6-1; d_gene: -
CDR3aa: CASSTFGASSYNEQFF; CDR3nt: TGTGCCAGCTCGACCTTCGGTGCTAGCTCCTACAATGAGCAGTTCTTC; abundance: -; len: 16; j_gene: TRBJ2-1; v_gene: TRBV6-4; d_gene: -
CDR3aa: CASSLLGSNEQYF; CDR3nt: TGTGCCAGCAGCTTACTAGGGTCCAACGAGCAGTACTTC; abundance: -; len: 13; j_gene: TRBJ2-7; v_gene: TRBV7-9; d_gene: -
CDR3aa: CASSFRGALSHEQYF; CDR3nt: TGTGCCAGCAGCTTTCGGGGGGCATTATCCCACGAGCAGTACTTC; abundance: once; len: 15; j_gene: TRBJ2-7; v_gene: TRBV7-6; d_gene: -